The present TCR beta chain was sequenced within a study of neurological immune-mediated disorders. CDR3 length equals 16 residues. Trimming took off 1 base at V and 4 bases at J, with 14 bases between the two ends. CDR1 is KGHSH and CDR2 is LQKENI in the germline V gene. From the 5' RACE reads, TCRdb called clonotypes with MiXCR, one entry per CDR3 protein. The sample contains 30,000 to 45,000 distinct CDR3 sequences, 4.8% of which appear only once. The table lists this clonotype with many counts. The chain couples TRBV18 to TRBJ2-4; tentatively, D is TRBD2 (7 bases). The clonotype comes from a man between 18 and 29 years old in good health. Sequencing was performed on CD4+ T cells from blood. In DNA form, the CDR3 reads TGTGCCAGCTCACCACAGGCGGGGGCCGCAAAAAACATTCAGTACTTC. Protein product: CASSPQAGAAKNIQYF.